These 5 T cell receptor beta chains came from one sample sequenced in a study of blood T cell repertoires in COVID-19. Produced via immunoSEQ multiplex PCR; TCRdb's table is partial and in-frame only. Among 350,000 to 450,000 clones listed, about 88% were seen once. The source material was PBMCs or T cells enriched from blood (not recorded which). These receptors all come from a woman between 18 and 29 years old who had been exposed to COVID-19.

The rearrangement links TRBV9 to TRBJ2-3; D gene uncertain. Germline V gene data show CDR1 as SGDLS and CDR2 as YYNGEE. The germline V and J ends were trimmed by 0 bases and 5 bases, with 7 bases remaining between them. This CDR3 contains 13 residues. The CDR3 nucleotides read TGTGCCAGCAGCGTAGCGCCCGGAGATACGCAGTATTTT. It yields the protein CASSVAPGDTQYF.

V usage is TRBV5-4 and J usage is TRBJ2-3; D might be TRBD1 (5 bases). Trimming pared 0 bases from V and 2 bases from J, leaving 10 bases between. There are 15 residues in the CDR3. The germline CDR1 and CDR2 sequences are SGHNT and YYREEE (reference sequence). The CDR3: CASSLVLGATDTQYF. The CDR3 DNA sequence: TGTGCCAGCAGCTTGGTTCTAGGGGCCACAGATACGCAGTATTTT.

The rearrangement uses TRBV3-1 (or the pseudogene TRBV3-2) and TRBJ1-6; 8 bases are shared with TRBD1. After removal of 0 bases from V and 8 bases from J, the junction contained 3 bases not matched to a gene. In germline, CDR1 is LGHDT, CDR2 YNNKEL (reference sequence). There are 15 residues in the CDR3. CDR3 in DNA: TGTGCCAGCAGCCAAGATCAGGGGGCATATTCACCCCTCCACTTT. Translation: CASSQDQGAYSPLHF.

As to this clone: Germline is not matched at one junction end, which may reflect a read error. The chain couples TRBV19 to TRBJ1-6, with 8 bases lining up with TRBD1. The CDR3 covers 15 residues. The germline gives CDR1 LNHDA, CDR2 SQIVND (reference sequence). The CDR3 coding sequence is TGTGCCACCCGAGGCGGCGGGACAGGTTATTCTCCCCTCCACTTT. Its protein is CATRGGGTGYSPLHF.

This chain links TRBV6-5 with TRBJ2-5; 7 positions agree with TRBD1. Germline lookup yields CDR1 MNHEY and CDR2 SVGAGI. The CDR3 extends over 14 amino acids. The V gene end was trimmed by 5 bases and the J gene end by 4 bases; junction bases not matched to a gene: 7. The CDR3 protein is CASSTYRGPETQYF. The CDR3 bases are TGTGCCAGCAGTACCTACAGGGGTCCAGAGACCCAGTACTTC.